A single T cell receptor (beta chain) is shown here with its context. Germline trimming cut 4 bases from V and 4 bases from J; bases unmatched to any gene: 7. This CDR3 has 14 residues. Germline loops: CDR1 SGHRS, CDR2 YFSETQ. This record belongs to a study of T cell responses to AZD1222 COVID-19 vaccine. The repertoire was sequenced with immunoSEQ multiplex PCR; TCRdb's copy has only in-frame clones and lacks some. The sample shows 130,000 or so clones, around 90% of them seen only once. This TCR was sampled from an adult in good health. Sample: peripheral blood, taken on day 0 of AZD1222 vaccination. The chain joins TRBV5-1 to TRBJ1-1; 7 bases fit TRBD1. The CDR3 DNA reads as TGCGCCAGCAGCCGGGACAGTTTGAGCACTGAAGCTTTCTTT. It yields the protein CASSRDSLSTEAFF.